The rows below give T cell receptor beta chains drawn from one sample of a study of T cells after yellow fever vaccination. In TCRdb, the 5' RACE reads were re-called with MiXCR into one record per CDR3 protein. The data show 25,000 to 30,000 distinct CDR3 sequences, less than 5.5% seen once. The input for sequencing was CD8+ T cells sorted from PBMCs, taken 10 days after the yellow fever booster vaccination. Receptors were obtained from a man aged 30 to 39 who received the YFV17D yellow fever vaccine. The CDR3 runs from the conserved cysteine through the conserved F or W. Fields, in order: J gene, V gene, clone size, D gene, CDR3 protein, CDR3 DNA. D genes are given only for firm matches. Not every row has a clone size; where given, it reads once, few, many or a size class.

TRBJ2-1 TRBV6-5 many TRBD2 CASSYAPPAGGSYNEQFF TGTGCCAGCAGTTACGCCCCTCCAGCGGGAGGTTCCTACAATGAGCAGTTCTTC
TRBJ2-1 TRBV9 many . CASSYSGTGNEQFF TGTGCCAGCAGCTACAGCGGCACGGGCAATGAGCAGTTCTTC
TRBJ2-7 TRBV3-1 few . CASSHPGPKTKGGYEQYF TGTGCCAGCAGCCATCCGGGGCCTAAAACGAAAGGAGGGTACGAGCAGTACTTC
TRBJ2-7 TRBV5-1 many . CASSLAGPDYEQYF TGCGCCAGCAGCTTGGCGGGACCGGACTACGAGCAGTACTTC
TRBJ1-1 TRBV9 many . CASSVSAGDTEAFF TGTGCCAGCAGCGTATCCGCCGGGGACACTGAAGCTTTCTTT
TRBJ2-1 TRBV4-1 many TRBD2 CASSQGGTSSTEQFF TGCGCCAGCAGCCAGGGAGGGACTAGCTCCACTGAGCAGTTCTTC
TRBJ2-1 TRBV7-2 . TRBD2 CASSLLAGGPNEQFF TGTGCCAGCAGCTTACTAGCGGGAGGGCCGAATGAGCAGTTCTTC
TRBJ2-1 TRBV19 many . CASSGYLGSEQFF TGTGCCAGTAGTGGGTACTTGGGGAGTGAGCAGTTCTTC
TRBJ1-1 TRBV5-6 many . CASSSPSRDSDTEAFF TGTGCCAGCAGCTCCCCCAGCAGGGATTCAGACACTGAAGCTTTCTTT
TRBJ2-5 TRBV9 many TRBD2 CASSHGLAGLRETQYF TGTGCCAGCAGCCATGGACTAGCGGGCTTGCGAGAGACCCAGTACTTC
TRBJ2-2 TRBV11-2 many TRBD1 CASSLVTGATGELFF TGTGCCAGCAGCTTAGTGACAGGGGCCACCGGGGAGCTGTTTTTT
TRBJ1-1 TRBV30 many . CAWGANTEAFF TGTGCCTGGGGAGCGAACACTGAAGCTTTCTTT
TRBJ2-7 TRBV3-1 many TRBD2 CASSQDSGTSGNSNYF TGTGCCAGCAGCCAAGACTCGGGTACTAGCGGAAACTCAAACTACTTC
TRBJ1-5 TRBV20-1 many . CSASYRAYSNQPQHF TGCAGTGCTAGTTACAGGGCCTATAGCAATCAGCCCCAGCATTTT
TRBJ2-7 TRBV5-5 many . CASSIPPLAGEQYF TGTGCCAGCAGCATCCCCCCCCTAGCCGGCGAGCAGTACTTC
TRBJ2-7 TRBV7-9 many . CASGYGSSEQYF TGTGCCAGCGGTTACGGCTCTTCCGAGCAGTACTTC
TRBJ2-7 TRBV27 many . CASSSDSLGAYEQYF TGTGCCAGCAGTTCCGACTCTCTCGGAGCCTACGAGCAGTACTTC
TRBJ2-1 TRBV7-6 many . CASSLPGTYNEQFF TGTGCCAGCAGCCTCCCCGGAACCTACAATGAGCAGTTCTTC
TRBJ2-3 TRBV20-1 few . CSANHVDTQYF TGCAGTGCTAATCACGTGGATACGCAGTATTTT
TRBJ1-1 TRBV30 few . CAWSLGLWTEAFF TGTGCCTGGAGCCTCGGCCTGTGGACTGAAGCTTTCTTT
TRBJ2-7 TRBV28 many TRBD2 CASSRRKAARLAGLAYEQYF TGTGCCAGCAGCCGCCGGAAGGCCGCCAGACTAGCGGGGCTAGCCTACGAGCAGTACTTC
TRBJ2-7 TRBV5-1 many TRBD2 CASSKSQGLAEDYEQYF TGCGCCAGCAGTAAGAGCCAAGGACTAGCGGAAGACTACGAGCAGTACTTC
TRBJ2-3 TRBV27 many . CASRSWASGTDTQYF TGTGCCAGCAGGAGTTGGGCTAGCGGCACAGATACGCAGTATTTT
TRBJ2-3 TRBV18 many TRBD1 CASSPPGQGALVQYF TGTGCCAGCTCCCCCCCGGGACAGGGGGCCTTAGTGCAGTATTTT